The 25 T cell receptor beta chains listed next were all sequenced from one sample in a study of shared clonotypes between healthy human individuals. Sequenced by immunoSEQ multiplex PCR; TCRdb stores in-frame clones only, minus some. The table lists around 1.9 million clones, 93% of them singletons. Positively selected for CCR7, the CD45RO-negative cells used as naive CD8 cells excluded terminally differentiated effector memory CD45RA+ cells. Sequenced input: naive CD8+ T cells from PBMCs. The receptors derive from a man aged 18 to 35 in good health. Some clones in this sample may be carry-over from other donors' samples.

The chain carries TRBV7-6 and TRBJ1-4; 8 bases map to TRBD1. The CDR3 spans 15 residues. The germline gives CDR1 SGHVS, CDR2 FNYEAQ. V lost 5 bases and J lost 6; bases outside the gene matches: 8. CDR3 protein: CASSRTGLLDEKLFF. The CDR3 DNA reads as TGTGCCAGCAGCCGGACAGGGCTATTAGATGAAAAACTGTTTTTT.

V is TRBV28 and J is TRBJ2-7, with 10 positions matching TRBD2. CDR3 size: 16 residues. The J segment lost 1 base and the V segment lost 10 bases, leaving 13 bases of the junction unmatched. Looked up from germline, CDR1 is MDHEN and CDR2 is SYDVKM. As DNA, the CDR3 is TGTGCCACCAACCCCATCGGACTAGCGGAGTCCTACGAGCAGTACTTC. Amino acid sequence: CATNPIGLAESYEQYF.

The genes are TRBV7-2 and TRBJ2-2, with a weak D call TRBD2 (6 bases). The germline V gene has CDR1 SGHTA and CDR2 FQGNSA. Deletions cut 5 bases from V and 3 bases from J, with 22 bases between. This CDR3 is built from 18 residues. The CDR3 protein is CASSPHHIGLWDTGELFF. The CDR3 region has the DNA TGTGCCAGCAGCCCCCACCACATAGGACTATGGGACACCGGGGAGCTGTTTTTT.

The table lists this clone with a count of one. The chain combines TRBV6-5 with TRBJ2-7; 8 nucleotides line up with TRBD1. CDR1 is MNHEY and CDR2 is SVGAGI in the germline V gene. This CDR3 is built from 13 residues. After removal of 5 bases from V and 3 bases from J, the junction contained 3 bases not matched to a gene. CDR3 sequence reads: CASSQGQVYEQYF. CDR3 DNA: TGTGCCAGCAGTCAGGGACAGGTCTACGAGCAGTACTTC.

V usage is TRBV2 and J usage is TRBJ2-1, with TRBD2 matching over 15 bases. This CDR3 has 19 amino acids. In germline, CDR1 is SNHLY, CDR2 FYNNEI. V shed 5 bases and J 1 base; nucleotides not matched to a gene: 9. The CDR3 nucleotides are TGTGCCAGCAGTCGACCGGGACTAGCGGGAGGACGATCCTACAATGAGCAGTTCTTC. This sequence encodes CASSRPGLAGGRSYNEQFF.

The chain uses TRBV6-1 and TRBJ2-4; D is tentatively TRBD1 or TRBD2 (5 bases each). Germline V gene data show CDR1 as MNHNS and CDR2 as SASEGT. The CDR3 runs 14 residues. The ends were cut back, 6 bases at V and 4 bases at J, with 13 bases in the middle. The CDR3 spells CASSPGTGKNIQYF. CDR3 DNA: TGTGCCAGCAGCCCCGGGACGGGAAAAAACATTCAGTACTTC.

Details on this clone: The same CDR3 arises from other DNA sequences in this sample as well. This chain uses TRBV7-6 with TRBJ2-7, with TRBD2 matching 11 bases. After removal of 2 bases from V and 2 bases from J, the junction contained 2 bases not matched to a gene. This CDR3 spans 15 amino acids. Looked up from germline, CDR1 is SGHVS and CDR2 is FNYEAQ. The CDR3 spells CASSLLAGGPYEQYF. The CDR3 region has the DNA TGTGCCAGCAGCTTACTAGCGGGAGGTCCCTACGAGCAGTACTTC.

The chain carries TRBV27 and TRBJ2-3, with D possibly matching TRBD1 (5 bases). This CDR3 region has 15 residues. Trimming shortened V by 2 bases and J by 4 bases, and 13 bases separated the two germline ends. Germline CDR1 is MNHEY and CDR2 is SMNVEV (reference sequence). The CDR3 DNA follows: TGTGCCAGCAGTTTAAGGACACCCCTCCCAGATACGCAGTATTTT. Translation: CASSLRTPLPDTQYF.

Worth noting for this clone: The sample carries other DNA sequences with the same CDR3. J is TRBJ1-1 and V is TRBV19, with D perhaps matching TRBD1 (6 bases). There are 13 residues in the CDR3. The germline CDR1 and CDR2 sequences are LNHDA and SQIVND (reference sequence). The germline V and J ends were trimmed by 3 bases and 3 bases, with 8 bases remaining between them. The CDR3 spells CASSIPGDTEAFF. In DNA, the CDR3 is TGTGCCAGTAGTATCCCAGGGGACACTGAAGCTTTCTTT.

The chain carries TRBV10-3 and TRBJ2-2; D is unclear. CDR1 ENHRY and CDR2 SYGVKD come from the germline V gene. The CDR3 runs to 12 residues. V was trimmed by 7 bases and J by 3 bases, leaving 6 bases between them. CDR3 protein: CAIITDTGELFF. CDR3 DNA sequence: TGTGCCATCATCACGGACACCGGGGAGCTGTTTTTT.

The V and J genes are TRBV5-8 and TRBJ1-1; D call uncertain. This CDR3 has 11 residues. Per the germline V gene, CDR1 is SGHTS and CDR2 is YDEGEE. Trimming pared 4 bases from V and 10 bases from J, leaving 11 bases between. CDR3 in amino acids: CASSPRLGAFF. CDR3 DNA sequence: TGTGCCAGCAGCCCACGGTTGGGAGCTTTCTTT.

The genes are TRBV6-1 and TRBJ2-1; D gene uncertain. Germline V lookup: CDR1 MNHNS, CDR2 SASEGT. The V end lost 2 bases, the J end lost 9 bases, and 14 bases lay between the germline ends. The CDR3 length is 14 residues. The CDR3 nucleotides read TGTGCCAGCAGTGAACTAGGATTAGCTAGTGAGCAGTTCTTC. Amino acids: CASSELGLASEQFF.

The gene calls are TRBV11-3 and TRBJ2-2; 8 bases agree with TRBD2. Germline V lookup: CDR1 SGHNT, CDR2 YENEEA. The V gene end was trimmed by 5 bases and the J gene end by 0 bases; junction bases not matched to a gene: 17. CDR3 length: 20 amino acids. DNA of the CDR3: TGTGCCAGCAGCCCGACAGGCGGGGGGCAAATCCCCGCGAACACCGGGGAGCTGTTTTTT. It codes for CASSPTGGGQIPANTGELFF. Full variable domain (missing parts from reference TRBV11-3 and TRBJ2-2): EAGVVQSPRYKIIEKKQPVAFWCNPISGHNTLYWYLQNLGQGPELLIRYENEEAVDDSQLPKDRFSAERLKGVDSTLKIQPAELGDSAVYLCASSPTGGGQIPANTGELFFGEGSRLTVL.

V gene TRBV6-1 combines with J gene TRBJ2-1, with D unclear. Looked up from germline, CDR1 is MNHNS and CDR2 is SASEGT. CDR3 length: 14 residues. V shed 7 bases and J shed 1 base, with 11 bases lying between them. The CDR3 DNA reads TGTGCCAGCACCCCGACGGGTTCCTACAATGAGCAGTTCTTC. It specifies CASTPTGSYNEQFF.

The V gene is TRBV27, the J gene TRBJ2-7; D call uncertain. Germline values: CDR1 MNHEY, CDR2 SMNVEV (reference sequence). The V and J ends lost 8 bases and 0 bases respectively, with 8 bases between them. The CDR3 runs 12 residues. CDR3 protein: CASGSPSYEQYF. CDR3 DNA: TGTGCCAGCGGTAGTCCCTCCTACGAGCAGTACTTC.

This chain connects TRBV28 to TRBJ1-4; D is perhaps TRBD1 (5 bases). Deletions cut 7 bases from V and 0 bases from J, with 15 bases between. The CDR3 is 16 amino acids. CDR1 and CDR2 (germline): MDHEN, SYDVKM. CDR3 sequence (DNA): TGTGCCAGCAACTTTTGGGGGGGAACAACTAATGAAAAACTGTTTTTT. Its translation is CASNFWGGTTNEKLFF.

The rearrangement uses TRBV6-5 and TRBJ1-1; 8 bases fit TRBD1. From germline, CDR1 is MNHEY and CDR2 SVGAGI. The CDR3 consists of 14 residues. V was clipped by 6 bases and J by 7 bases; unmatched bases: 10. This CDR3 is CASRPQTGDYEAFF. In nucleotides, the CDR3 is TGTGCCAGCAGACCCCAGACAGGGGATTATGAAGCTTTCTTT.

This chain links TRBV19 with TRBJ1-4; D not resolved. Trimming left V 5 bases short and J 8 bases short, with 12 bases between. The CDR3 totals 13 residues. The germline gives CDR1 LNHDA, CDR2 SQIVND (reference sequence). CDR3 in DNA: TGTGCCAGTAGTTTCGACCGGGAGGAAAAACTGTTTTTT. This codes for CASSFDREEKLFF.

The CDR3 loop is CASSEESMYSNQPQHF. The CDR3 bases are TGTGCCAGCAGTGAAGAGTCGATGTATAGCAATCAGCCCCAGCATTTT. The chain links TRBV2 to TRBJ1-5, with D hard to call. This CDR3 has 16 amino acids. V was cut by 1 base and J by 0 bases, with 10 bases left in between. The germline CDR1 and CDR2 sequences are SNHLY and FYNNEI.

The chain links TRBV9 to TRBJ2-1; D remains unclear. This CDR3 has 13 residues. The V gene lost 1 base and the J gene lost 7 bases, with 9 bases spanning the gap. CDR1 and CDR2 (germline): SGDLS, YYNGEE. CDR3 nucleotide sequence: TGTGCCAGCAGCGTATACCCTGATAATGAGCAGTTCTTC. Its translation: CASSVYPDNEQFF.

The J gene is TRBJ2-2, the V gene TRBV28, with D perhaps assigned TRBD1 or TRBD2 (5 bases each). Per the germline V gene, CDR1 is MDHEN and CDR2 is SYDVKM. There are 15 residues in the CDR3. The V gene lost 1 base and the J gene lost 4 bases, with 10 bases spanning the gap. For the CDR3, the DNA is TGTGCCAGCAGTTTATTAAGGGGACGCACCGGGGAGCTGTTTTTT. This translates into CASSLLRGRTGELFF.

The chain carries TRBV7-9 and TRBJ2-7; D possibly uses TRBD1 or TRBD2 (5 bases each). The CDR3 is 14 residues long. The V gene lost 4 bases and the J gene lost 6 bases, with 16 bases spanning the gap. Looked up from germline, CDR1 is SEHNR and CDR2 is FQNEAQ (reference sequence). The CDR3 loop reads CASSSVGTLLEQYF. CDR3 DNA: TGTGCCAGCAGCTCCGTCGGGACCCTCCTCGAGCAGTACTTC.

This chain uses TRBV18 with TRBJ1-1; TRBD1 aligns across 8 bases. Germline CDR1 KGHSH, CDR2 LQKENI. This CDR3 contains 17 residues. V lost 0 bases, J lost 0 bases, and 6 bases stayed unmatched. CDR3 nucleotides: TGTGCCAGCTCACCACCGGCCGGGGACAGGATGAACACTGAAGCTTTCTTT. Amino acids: CASSPPAGDRMNTEAFF.

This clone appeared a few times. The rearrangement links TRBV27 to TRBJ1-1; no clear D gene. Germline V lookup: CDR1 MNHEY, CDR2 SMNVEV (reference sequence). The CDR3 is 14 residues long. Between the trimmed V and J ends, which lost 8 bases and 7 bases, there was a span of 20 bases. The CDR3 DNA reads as TGTGCCAGCTGTCGTATTGCGGTGCTGAGTGAAGCTTTCTTT. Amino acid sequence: CASCRIAVLSEAFF.

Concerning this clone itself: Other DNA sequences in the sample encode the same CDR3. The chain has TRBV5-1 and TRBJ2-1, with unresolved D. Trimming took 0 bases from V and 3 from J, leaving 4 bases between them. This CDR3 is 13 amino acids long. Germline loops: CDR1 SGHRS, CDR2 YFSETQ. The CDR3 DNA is TGCGCCAGCAGCTTGGCCAGCTACAATGAGCAGTTCTTC. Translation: CASSLASYNEQFF.